The source of this TCR beta chain is a study of blood T cell repertoires in COVID-19. About the study: Some COVID-19 samples were acute and others convalescent; all came from the United States, Italy and Spain. PBMCs, B-cell-depleted T cells, or T cells were the source of the cDNA or gDNA that made up the material.

Original methodology: Scientists estimated how many nucleated cells there were by amplifying reference gene primers. Profiled with immunoSEQ multiplex PCR; TCRdb holds only in-frame clones, not every one. V, J and clone size are those of that table, while D and trimming were read from the DNA. The sample yields 300,000 to 400,000 clones, approximately 86% seen once. Sequenced material: peripheral blood. The origin of this receptor is a human donor in a cohort sampled during active COVID-19.

DNA for the CDR3: TGTGCCAGCAGCCTCCTTGGGGCTAGCGGGGGCCACCACAATGAGCAGTTCTTC. Protein product: CASSLLGASGGHHNEQFF. The rearrangement joins TRBV16 to TRBJ2-1; 10 nucleotides align to TRBD2. The CDR3 contains 18 residues. Germline lookup yields CDR1 KGHSY and CDR2 FQNENV. After removal of 4 bases from V and 5 bases from J, the junction contained 14 bases not matched to a gene.